This T cell receptor beta chain was profiled in a study of blood T cell repertoires in COVID-19. CDR3 size: 15 residues. Trimming left V 0 bases short and J 2 bases short, with 8 bases between. Germline values: CDR1 LGHDT, CDR2 YNNKEL (reference sequence). Sequenced by immunoSEQ multiplex PCR; TCRdb stores in-frame clones only, minus some. The sample holds a few hundred thousand clones, under 90% seen once. The sequencing sample was made of PBMCs or T cells enriched from blood (not recorded which). The sequence came from a woman younger than 30 who had recovered from COVID-19. The chain recombines TRBV3-1 (or the pseudogene TRBV3-2) with TRBJ1-5; weak D call: TRBD1 (5 bases). The CDR3 sequence is CASSQDTGGNQPQHF. The CDR3 DNA reads as TGTGCCAGCAGCCAAGATACGGGGGGCAATCAGCCCCAGCATTTT.